These 17 T cell receptor beta chains were all obtained from the same sample, sequenced in a study of blood T cell repertoires in COVID-19 (dated by TCRdb to the early 2020s). Receptor amplification or capture employed the immunoSEQ multiplex PCR assay. TCRdb stores this immuneACCESS table with in-frame sequences only. Part of the clones is absent; in the studies checked, under half of the shortfall reflects unresolved V genes, and no reason is known for the rest. The sample has around 300,000 clones on record, around 85% of them singletons. The ten largest clones represent about 10% of the sample. Source material: peripheral blood. These receptors were taken from a woman in her 70s with acute or convalescent COVID-19.

The rearrangement links TRBV25-1 to TRBJ1-2; D is unclear. Germline-derived CDR1 and CDR2 are MGHDK and SYGVNS. V was clipped by 5 bases and J by 2 bases, with 6 bases between them. The CDR3 contains 12 residues. The CDR3 is CASSFRNYGYTF. The CDR3 coding sequence is TGTGCCAGCAGTTTTAGAAACTATGGCTACACCTTC.

The V and J genes are TRBV12-5 and TRBJ2-7; possible D gene TRBD2, 5 bases. The CDR3 sequence is 11 residues long. CDR1 LGHNT and CDR2 FRNRAP come from the germline V gene. V dropped 3 bases and J dropped 9 bases, with 9 bases sitting between them. CDR3 in DNA: TGTGCTAGTGGTTTAAACCGGGGGCAGTACTTC. It specifies CASGLNRGQYF.

This sequence joins TRBV9 and TRBJ2-1, with TRBD2 as a possible D gene (5 bases). Trimming removed 5 bases from V and 2 bases from J, with 20 bases in between. The CDR3 is made up of 17 amino acids. Germline V CDR1 and CDR2: SGDLS, YYNGEE. The CDR3 region is CASRPPQRVGPYNEQFF. The CDR3 bases are TGTGCCAGCAGACCCCCCCAGAGGGTCGGCCCCTACAATGAGCAGTTCTTC.

The chain couples TRBV11-2 to TRBJ1-2; no reliable D call. Germline CDR1 SGHAT, CDR2 FQNNGV. CDR3 size: 16 residues. Deletions cut 5 bases from V and 0 bases from J, with 16 bases between. Here the CDR3 DNA reads TGTGCCAGCAGCGGCCCGAGCGGGTTAGCTAACTATGGCTACACCTTC. It codes for CASSGPSGLANYGYTF.

V gene TRBV10-3 combines with J gene TRBJ1-4; 9 bases fit TRBD1. With V trimmed by 3 bases and J by 4 bases, 6 bases remained unmatched. Germline V gene lookup returns CDR1 ENHRY and CDR2 SYGVKD. CDR3 length: 16 residues. CDR3 coding DNA: TGTGCCATCAGTGAAAACAGGGGGCCGGATAATGAAAAACTGTTTTTT. Protein sequence: CAISENRGPDNEKLFF.

This clone was seen only a few times. The chain recombines TRBV7-2 with TRBJ1-2; TRBD1 aligns across 9 bases. In germline, CDR1 is SGHTA, CDR2 FQGNSA. Germline trimming cut 2 bases from V and 6 bases from J; bases unmatched to any gene: 10. The CDR3 consists of 16 residues. The CDR3 loop is CASSLPRDRETDGYTF. CDR3 bases: TGTGCCAGCAGCTTACCCCGGGACAGGGAGACCGATGGCTACACCTTC.

J is TRBJ1-4 and V is TRBV5-4, with unresolved D. V was cut by 1 base and J by 4 bases, with 11 bases left in between. Germline V CDR1 and CDR2: SGHNT, YYREEE (reference sequence). CDR3 length equals 15 residues. DNA for the CDR3: TGTGCCAGCAGCTTGTGGACTCCGCATAATGAAAAACTGTTTTTT. Protein: CASSLWTPHNEKLFF.

The V gene is TRBV18, the J gene TRBJ2-7; the D gene is possibly TRBD1 (6 bases). Trimming left V 3 bases short and J 2 bases short, with 11 bases between. Germline loops: CDR1 KGHSH, CDR2 LQKENI. The CDR3 has 14 residues. This CDR3 reads CASSPQGPTYEQYF. DNA for the CDR3: TGTGCCAGCTCACCTCAGGGGCCGACCTACGAGCAGTACTTC.

This chain links TRBV13 with TRBJ1-2; 7 nucleotides agree with TRBD1. The CDR3 totals 13 residues. V lost 5 bases, J lost 9 bases, and 9 bases stayed unmatched. In germline, CDR1 is PRHDT, CDR2 FYEKMQ (reference sequence). The CDR3 sequence is CASSRGGPRSYTF. The DNA of the CDR3 is TGTGCCAGCAGCAGAGGGGGCCCGAGGAGCTACACCTTC.

The chain carries TRBV5-1 and TRBJ1-1; D may be TRBD1 (5 bases). From germline, CDR1 is SGHRS and CDR2 YFSETQ. V was cut by 8 bases and J by 7 bases, with 24 bases left in between. The CDR3 contains 15 residues. The CDR3 loop is CASRDFIRGPVEAFF. CDR3 nucleotides: TGCGCCAGTAGAGACTTTATAAGGGGTCCGGTTGAAGCTTTCTTT.

This chain joins TRBV4-1 and TRBJ1-2; a possible D gene is TRBD1 (5 bases). The germline V gene encodes CDR1 MGHRA and CDR2 YSYEKL. V was clipped by 1 base and J by 4 bases, with 13 bases between them. CDR3 length equals 15 residues. CDR3 bases: TGCGCCAGCAGCCAAGCCGCACAGGTGATCTATGGCTACACCTTC. As protein: CASSQAAQVIYGYTF.

The chain is built from TRBV6-5 and TRBJ2-3; 7 bases map to TRBD1. The germline V gene encodes CDR1 MNHEY and CDR2 SVGAGI. This CDR3 comprises 13 residues. Germline trimming cut 7 bases from V and 4 bases from J; bases unmatched to any gene: 5. The CDR3, as DNA: TGTGCCAGCAAGGTACAGGGGCCAGATACGCAGTATTTT. It encodes CASKVQGPDTQYF.

The chain carries TRBV27 and TRBJ1-1; a possible D gene is TRBD1 (6 bases). Germline-derived CDR1 and CDR2 are MNHEY and SMNVEV (reference sequence). The V gene lost 8 bases and the J gene lost 3 bases, with 13 bases spanning the gap. The CDR3 consists of 13 residues. This CDR3 is CASQWGRDTEAFF. The CDR3 DNA follows: TGTGCCAGCCAGTGGGGGCGAGACACTGAAGCTTTCTTT.

The DNA for the CDR3 is TGTGCCAGCGGAGGGCAACGTCGCCCTGACTCTGGCTACACCTTC. Translation: CASGGQRRPDSGYTF. This chain joins TRBV19 and TRBJ1-2; no firm D call. Germline CDR1 LNHDA, CDR2 SQIVND (reference sequence). The CDR3 is 15 residues long. Trimming took 9 bases from V and 7 from J, leaving 24 bases between them.

The V call is TRBV19, the J call TRBJ2-7, with a possible D match to TRBD2 (5 bases). This CDR3 has 17 amino acids. Germline CDR1 is LNHDA and CDR2 is SQIVND (reference sequence). Trimming took off 0 bases at V and 3 bases at J, with 18 bases between the two ends. In DNA form, the CDR3 reads TGTGCCAGTAGTATAGATTCGAGGGCAGGAGGCCTCTACGAGCAGTACTTC. Amino acid sequence: CASSIDSRAGGLYEQYF.

V usage is TRBV5-1 and J usage is TRBJ1-1; D unresolved. Germline CDR1 reads SGHRS; CDR2 reads YFSETQ. V gave up 4 bases and J gave up 1 base, with 11 bases separating them. This CDR3 has 14 amino acids. CDR3 coding DNA: TGCGCCAGCAGCATGGGCGGCGGGAACACTGAAGCTTTCTTT. This translates into CASSMGGGNTEAFF. Filled out from reference TRBV5-1 and TRBJ1-1, the complete variable domain reads KAGVTQTPRYLIKTRGQQVTLSCSPISGHRSVSWYQQTPGQGLQFLFEYFSETQRNKGNFPGRFSGRQFSNSRSEMNVSTLELGDSALYLCASSMGGGNTEAFFGQGTRLTVV.

The V and J genes are TRBV6-6 and TRBJ2-7, with 9 bases matching TRBD2. The CDR3 consists of 16 residues. The V gene's germline CDR1 is MNHNY and CDR2 SVGAGI (reference sequence). V shed 4 bases, J shed 3 bases, and the junction held 10 bases outside the gene matches. CDR3 region: CASSWGSGSGSYEQYF. CDR3 nucleotide sequence: TGTGCCAGCAGTTGGGGGTCGGGTAGCGGGAGCTACGAGCAGTACTTC.